Listed here is a single T cell receptor (beta chain). Its antigen is still unknown. TCR beta VDJ combinations and CDR3 sequences were profiled from genomic DNA. In TCRdb, the reads were re-called with MiXCR into one record per CDR3 protein. The sample shows around 80,000 distinct CDR3 sequences, just over 70% of them seen only once. Germline lookup yields CDR1 MNHEY and CDR2 SVGEGT. The CDR3 loop spans 16 amino acids. V lost 0 bases, J lost 3 bases, and 6 bases stayed unmatched. This entry comes from a study of CD8+CD57+ T cells in acquired aplastic anemia. Overall study context: The sorted CD4+ and CD8+ cells yielded an average roughly 3 ug of DNA. Findings of the study overall: Patients had approximately 29 CD8+ CDR3 sequences in common with controls (the shared set).

Patients picked for sequencing had shown CD8+CD57+ cell expansion detected by flow cytometry. Everyone among the patients had severe acquired aplastic anemia. Sampling of blood occurred while the patients had still received no therapy. Sequenced sample: sorted CD4+, CD8+, or CD8+CD57+ T cells (not recorded which) from PBMCs. This receptor was identified in a human donor with aplastic anemia. This chain connects TRBV6-2 or TRBV6-3 to TRBJ1-2; 8 bases align to TRBD1. This CDR3 is CASSYSYRGKDYGYTF. In DNA form, the CDR3 reads TGTGCCAGCAGTTACTCGTACAGGGGGAAGGACTATGGCTACACCTTC.